The clone carrying this T cell receptor (beta chain) was found a few times. The data derive from a study of blood T cells in healthy people across ages. Then a second PCR, running roughly 7 to 11 cycles, was carried out with a sample-barcoded 5' primer and a J-beta primer mix. MiXCR, applied by TCRdb to the 5' RACE reads, yields one record per CDR3 protein. The table lists about 1.4 million distinct CDR3 sequences, approximately 59% of them singletons. What was sequenced was blood. This receptor was obtained from a man between 18 and 35 years old in good health.

The CDR3 spells CASSLGQTVGTYEQYF. In DNA, the CDR3 is TGTGCCAGCAGTCTAGGACAAACCGTGGGGACCTACGAGCAGTACTTC. The chain carries TRBV27 and TRBJ2-7; D perhaps matches TRBD1 (5 bases). Per the germline V gene, CDR1 is MNHEY and CDR2 is SMNVEV (reference sequence). This CDR3 contains 16 residues. The germline V and J ends were trimmed by 5 bases and 2 bases, with 19 bases remaining between them.